Sequencing of this TCR beta chain was carried out in a study of blood T cell repertoires in COVID-19. The CDR3 length is 16 residues. V lost 4 bases to trimming and J lost 3 bases; unmatched junction nucleotides: 9. Germline CDR1 is MNHNS and CDR2 is SASEGT. Generated by immunoSEQ multiplex PCR, the TCRdb table keeps only in-frame clones and is missing some. The table shows approximately 100,000 clones, with over 75% occurring only once. The receptor was derived from a woman aged 80 or over with acute or convalescent COVID-19. Material: peripheral blood. The chain links TRBV6-1 to TRBJ1-1; 9 bases match TRBD1. Here the CDR3 DNA reads TGTGCCAGCAGTGCACGACAGGGGGAGTCGGACACTGAAGCTTTCTTT. Its translation: CASSARQGESDTEAFF.